These 24 T cell receptor beta chains came from one sample sequenced in a study of cytomegalovirus exposure and HLA in healthy donors. Amplification used 60 Vbeta primers and 13 Jbeta primers. The repertoire was sequenced with immunoSEQ multiplex PCR; TCRdb's copy has only in-frame clones and lacks some. The sample comprises about 140,000 clones, approximately 79% of which are singletons, and about 1.3% rests with the top ten. The specimen was PBMCs. The source is a female donor in good health and CMV-seronegative.

The chain employs TRBV2 and TRBJ1-2, with D possibly being TRBD1 (5 bases). The V gene's germline CDR1 is SNHLY and CDR2 FYNNEI. Trimming left V 6 bases short and J 4 bases short, with 9 bases between. The CDR3 has 12 amino acids. The CDR3 nucleotides read TGTGCCAGCAGCGACAGTACCTATGGCTACACCTTC. Residues: CASSDSTYGYTF.

This clone came up a few times. The chain couples TRBV6-5 to TRBJ1-5; 7 bases match TRBD1. This CDR3 has 15 amino acids. CDR1 is MNHEY and CDR2 is SVGAGI in the germline V gene. The V segment lost 6 bases and the J segment 2 bases; nucleotides outside the gene matches: 7. The CDR3 reads CASRPQGLGNQPQHF. CDR3 coding DNA: TGTGCCAGCAGGCCACAGGGGTTGGGCAATCAGCCCCAGCATTTT.

This chain uses TRBV30 with TRBJ1-2, with D perhaps matching TRBD1 (6 bases). V lost 3 bases, J lost 4 bases, and 6 bases lay in between. The CDR3 consists of 11 residues. The germline gives CDR1 GTSNPN, CDR2 SVGIG (reference sequence). The CDR3 DNA reads as TGTGCCTGGAGACAGGGCTATGGCTACACCTTC. Amino acids: CAWRQGYGYTF.

A few counts support this clone. The V gene is TRBV5-6, the J gene TRBJ2-4, with TRBD2 as a possible D gene (6 bases). CDR1 is SGHDT and CDR2 is YYEEEE in the germline V gene. The CDR3 is made up of 16 amino acids. Deletions cut 1 base from V and 1 base from J, with 12 bases between. DNA of the CDR3: TGTGCCAGCAGCTTGTTAGGAGGGATCGCCAAAAACATTCAGTACTTC. Translating gives CASSLLGGIAKNIQYF. Full variable domain (outside the CDR3, taken from reference TRBV5-6 and TRBJ2-4): DAGVTQSPTHLIKTRGQQVTLRCSPKSGHDTVSWYQQALGQGPQFIFQYYEEEERQRGNFPDRFSGHQFPNYSSELNVNALLLGDSALYLCASSLLGGIAKNIQYFGAGTRLSVL.

The CDR3 region has the DNA TGCAGCGTTGAATATCCTCTCGGGACTAGTCATGGCACAGATACGCAGTATTTT. Encoded protein: CSVEYPLGTSHGTDTQYF. V gene TRBV29-1 combines with J gene TRBJ2-3, with TRBD2 identical over 8 bases. Trimming removed 2 bases from V and 1 base from J; junction bases left unmatched: 14. Germline assignment: CDR1 SQVTM and CDR2 ANQGSEA. CDR3 size: 18 residues.

This rearrangement joins TRBV10-3 to TRBJ2-1; maybe TRBD2 (6 bases). The germline V gene encodes CDR1 ENHRY and CDR2 SYGVKD. The CDR3 is made up of 13 amino acids. V was cut by 6 bases and J by 9 bases, with 15 bases left in between. DNA for the CDR3: TGTGCCATCAGGTCCGGGAGTCTTAGTGAGCAGTTCTTC. Translating it yields CAIRSGSLSEQFF.

Here the CDR3 DNA reads TGCGCCAGCAGCCAAGGTGAGGCAGCCTACGAGCAGTACTTC. It yields the protein CASSQGEAAYEQYF. The V call is TRBV4-1, the J call TRBJ2-7; D ambiguous. Germline values: CDR1 MGHRA, CDR2 YSYEKL. V was trimmed by 1 base and J by 2 bases, leaving 9 bases between them. This CDR3 region has 14 residues.

CDR3 region: CASSLRRTSGSDEQFF. The CDR3 bases are TGTGCCAGCAGCTTGAGGAGGACTAGCGGGAGCGATGAGCAGTTCTTC. V is TRBV7-8 and J is TRBJ2-1, with 13 bases lining up with TRBD2. This CDR3 has 16 residues. V lost 3 bases and J lost 8; bases outside the gene matches: 7. The germline CDR1 and CDR2 sequences are SGHVS and FQNEAQ.

J is TRBJ2-1 and V is TRBV6-4; 12 bases align to TRBD2. CDR3 size: 17 residues. CDR1 is MRHNA and CDR2 is SNTAGT in the germline V gene. The trim removed 3 bases at V and 9 bases at J, leaving 12 bases unmatched. The CDR3 reads CASSEQGLAGSSGEQFF. The CDR3, as DNA: TGTGCCAGCAGTGAACAGGGACTAGCGGGTAGTTCGGGTGAGCAGTTCTTC.

The chain joins TRBV7-9 to TRBJ2-5, with D maybe TRBD1 (5 bases). Germline-derived CDR1 and CDR2 are SEHNR and FQNEAQ (reference sequence). The V gene lost 1 base and the J gene lost 5 bases, with 8 bases spanning the gap. CDR3 size: 13 residues. CDR3 protein: CASSLVGAETQYF. CDR3 bases: TGTGCCAGCAGCTTAGTTGGGGCGGAGACCCAGTACTTC.

This clone appeared a few times. The genes are TRBV18 and TRBJ1-5, with D perhaps matching TRBD1 (5 bases). Germline CDR1 is KGHSH and CDR2 is LQKENI. V dropped 4 bases and J dropped 3 bases, with 10 bases sitting between them. CDR3 length: 14 residues. The CDR3 reads CASSLGGINQPQHF. CDR3 sequence (DNA): TGTGCCAGCTCACTGGGGGGGATCAATCAGCCCCAGCATTTT. The full variable domain, with the rest looked up from reference TRBV18 and TRBJ1-5, is NAGVMQNPRHLVRRRGQEARLRCSPMKGHSHVYWYRQLPEEGLKFMVYLQKENIIDESGMPKERFSAEFPKEGPSILRIQQVVRGDSAAYFCASSLGGINQPQHFGDGTRLSIL.

The count of this clone is one. The gene calls are TRBV5-5 and TRBJ1-2, with D maybe TRBD1 (6 bases). The CDR3 is 13 residues long. The germline CDR1 and CDR2 sequences are SGHKS and YYEKEE (reference sequence). V was cut by 6 bases and J by 5 bases, with 14 bases left in between. CDR3 bases: TGTGCCAGCAATACCGGGACACTTTATGGCTACACCTTC. Translated: CASNTGTLYGYTF.

The J gene is TRBJ2-5, the V gene TRBV6-6; 8 bases are a match to TRBD2. With V trimmed by 9 bases and J by 2 bases, 11 bases remained unmatched. The CDR3 loop spans 15 amino acids. Germline V gene data show CDR1 as MNHNY and CDR2 as SVGAGI (reference sequence). The CDR3: CASLKLAANQETQYF. The CDR3 DNA is TGTGCCAGTCTGAAACTAGCGGCAAATCAAGAGACCCAGTACTTC.

The chain couples TRBV27 to TRBJ2-2; TRBD2 matches at 12 bases. Germline trimming cut 6 bases from V and 8 bases from J; bases unmatched to any gene: 10. The germline V gene encodes CDR1 MNHEY and CDR2 SMNVEV (reference sequence). CDR3 length: 16 residues. CDR3 in amino acids: CASRDRLAGAGGELFF. In DNA, the CDR3 is TGTGCCAGCAGAGACAGACTAGCGGGAGCGGGGGGGGAGCTGTTTTTT.

In this sample, this clone turned up once. This chain joins TRBV7-2 and TRBJ1-5; TRBD1 aligns across 8 bases. V was pared by 6 bases and J by 5 bases, with 3 bases of the junction left unmatched. CDR1 SGHTA and CDR2 FQGNSA come from the germline V gene. CDR3 size: 13 residues. The CDR3 sequence is CASSWTGYQPQHF. CDR3 sequence (DNA): TGTGCCAGCAGTTGGACAGGGTATCAGCCCCAGCATTTT. The whole variable domain, remainder taken from reference TRBV7-2 and TRBJ1-5, is GAGVSQSPSNKVTEKGKDVELRCDPISGHTALYWYRQSLGQGLEFLIYFQGNSAPDKSGLPSDRFSAERTGGSVSTLTIQRTQQEDSAVYLCASSWTGYQPQHFGDGTRLSIL.

In this sample, this clone turned up a few times. The chain links TRBV5-1 to TRBJ1-3; TRBD1 is a possible D gene (5 bases). V lost 0 bases, J lost 4 bases, and 14 bases lay in between. This CDR3 comprises 16 residues. Germline assignment: CDR1 SGHRS and CDR2 YFSETQ. The CDR3 DNA reads as TGCGCCAGCAGCTTGGCAGGGATGCATTACGGAAACACCATATATTTT. This sequence encodes CASSLAGMHYGNTIYF.

The rearrangement joins TRBV27 to TRBJ2-3, with 12 bases identical to TRBD2. Germline values: CDR1 MNHEY, CDR2 SMNVEV (reference sequence). This CDR3 has 16 residues. The V gene end was trimmed by 8 bases and the J gene end by 2 bases; junction bases not matched to a gene: 8. For the CDR3, the DNA is TGTGCCAGCTGGGATCTAGCGGGAGGGACCACAGATACGCAGTATTTT. Translating it yields CASWDLAGGTTDTQYF.

The CDR3 DNA sequence: TGCGCCAGCAGTGAAACGGTTCCGTGGCAGGCGAAGGAAAAACTGTTTTTT. Its protein product is CASSETVPWQAKEKLFF. The chain combines TRBV10-1 with TRBJ1-4; D gene ambiguous. Germline values: CDR1 WNHNN, CDR2 SYGVQD (reference sequence). Trimming took 3 bases from V and 8 from J, leaving 22 bases between them. The CDR3 extends over 17 amino acids.

The V call is TRBV7-8, the J call TRBJ2-2, with TRBD1 identical over 9 bases. The junction had 7 bases not matched to a gene; V was cut back by 2 bases and J by 6 bases. Germline CDR1 SGHVS, CDR2 FQNEAQ. The CDR3 contains 16 residues. CDR3 protein: CASSLRSGQGPGELFF. CDR3 nucleotides: TGTGCCAGCAGCTTAAGATCGGGACAGGGACCCGGGGAGCTGTTTTTT.

This clone has a single count. This chain connects TRBV4-1 to TRBJ2-2, with TRBD2 identical over 10 bases. Germline V gives CDR1 MGHRA, CDR2 YSYEKL. The CDR3 has 18 amino acids. The V and J ends lost 3 bases and 4 bases, in that order; junction bases with no gene match: 11. CDR3 in amino acids: CASSQTPPLAGSTGELFF. The CDR3 DNA sequence: TGCGCCAGCAGCCAGACCCCCCCACTAGCGGGGTCCACCGGGGAGCTGTTTTTT.

The chain couples TRBV6-1 to TRBJ1-6; tentatively, D is TRBD1 (6 bases). CDR1 and CDR2 (germline): MNHNS, SASEGT. The CDR3 loop spans 15 amino acids. V was cut by 6 bases and J by 9 bases, with 18 bases left in between. The CDR3 is CASRDINRVGSPLHF. The DNA of the CDR3 is TGTGCCAGCAGGGACATTAACAGGGTCGGTTCACCCCTCCACTTT.

The chain couples TRBV2 to TRBJ2-3; 11 bases are a match to TRBD2. Germline V gives CDR1 SNHLY, CDR2 FYNNEI. This CDR3 has 16 amino acids. V trimming: 5 bases; J trimming: 1 base; junction bases outside the gene matches: 5. The CDR3, as DNA: TGTGCCAGCAGTTACCTACTAGCGGGAGGCACAGATACGCAGTATTTT. This codes for CASSYLLAGGTDTQYF.

J is TRBJ2-5 and V is TRBV9, with TRBD2 identical over 12 bases. In germline, CDR1 is SGDLS, CDR2 YYNGEE. Trimming cost V 3 bases and J 2 bases; bases outside gene matches: 5. The CDR3 loop spans 16 amino acids. The CDR3 DNA sequence: TGTGCCAGCAGCGGTGGACTAGCGGGACTACAAGAGACCCAGTACTTC. Translating gives CASSGGLAGLQETQYF.

The J gene is TRBJ2-1, the V gene TRBV29-1; possibly TRBD2 for D (6 bases). The germline CDR1 and CDR2 sequences are SQVTM and ANQGSEA. CDR3 length equals 13 residues. V dropped 6 bases and J dropped 4 bases, with 13 bases sitting between them. CDR3 residues: CSVRLGLYNEQFF. The CDR3 coding sequence is TGCAGCGTGAGACTAGGCCTGTACAATGAGCAGTTCTTC.